Below, 26 T cell receptor beta chains from the same sample are listed, as sequenced in a study of PD-L1 blockade in urothelial cancer. Time point in this sample: pretreatment peripheral blood. Sequencing used immunoSEQ multiplex PCR; TCRdb keeps in-frame clones, though not all of them. The sample consists of under 70,000 clones, about 85% of them appearing once. The sample in question was PBMCs, obtained around atezolizumab (anti-PD-L1) treatment. Receptor source: a man in his 70s with urothelial cancer.

This clone was found a few times. The V gene is TRBV18, the J gene TRBJ2-1; D remains unclear. The ends were cut back, 4 bases at V and 0 bases at J, with 7 bases in the middle. This CDR3 has 14 amino acids. Germline V lookup: CDR1 KGHSH, CDR2 LQKENI. The CDR3 region has the DNA TGTGCCAGCTCACAGGCTAGCTCCTACAATGAGCAGTTCTTC. Protein sequence: CASSQASSYNEQFF.

The chain employs TRBV16 and TRBJ1-2; 10 nucleotides match TRBD1. The CDR3 covers 16 residues. Germline CDR1 and CDR2: KGHSY and FQNENV. Unmatched junction bases numbered 4, after V lost 0 bases and J lost 3 bases. The CDR3 DNA follows: TGTGCCAGCAGCCAATCTTGGACAGGGGGTCACTATGGCTACACCTTC. It codes for CASSQSWTGGHYGYTF.

The J gene is TRBJ1-1, the V gene TRBV7-3, with D unresolved. V was shortened by 5 bases and J by 6 bases, with 16 bases between the two germline ends. The V gene's germline CDR1 is SGHTA and CDR2 FQGTGA. The CDR3 contains 14 residues. The CDR3 DNA follows: TGTGCCAGCAGCCTCCAGAGGGAGCACGCTGAAGCTTTCTTT. Translating gives CASSLQREHAEAFF. The full variable domain, its missing parts supplied by reference TRBV7-3 and TRBJ1-1, is GAGVSQTPSNKVTEKGKYVELRCDPISGHTALYWYRQSLGQGPEFLIYFQGTGAADDSGLPNDRFFAVRPEGSVSTLKIQRTERGDSAVYLCASSLQREHAEAFFGQGTRLTVV.

This clone was observed once. The chain joins TRBV19 to TRBJ1-5, with TRBD1 identical over 9 bases. Germline V CDR1 and CDR2: LNHDA, SQIVND (reference sequence). V trimming: 8 bases; J trimming: 0 bases; junction bases outside the gene matches: 2. This CDR3 comprises 14 residues. The CDR3 spells CASGDRDSNQPQHF. The CDR3 coding sequence is TGTGCCAGTGGGGACAGGGATAGCAATCAGCCCCAGCATTTT.

The V gene is TRBV6-1, the J gene TRBJ2-7; maybe TRBD2 (6 bases). CDR1 is MNHNS, CDR2 SASEGT, per germline. Deletions cut 6 bases from V and 7 bases from J, with 10 bases between. The CDR3 runs to 11 residues. CDR3 bases: TGTGCCAGCAGGGACGGAGGGGAGCAGTACTTC. Translating it yields CASRDGGEQYF.

The chain recombines TRBV6-5 with TRBJ1-2; 7 bases are shared with TRBD1. V dropped 6 bases and J dropped 3; count of bases not matched to a gene: 4. Germline lookup yields CDR1 MNHEY and CDR2 SVGAGI. This CDR3 comprises 13 residues. The CDR3 sequence: CASRPGQYYGYTF. The CDR3 DNA reads as TGTGCCAGCAGGCCGGGACAGTACTATGGCTACACCTTC.

To note about this clone: Other DNA sequences within the sample encode an identical CDR3. The chain recombines TRBV28 with TRBJ2-5; D might be TRBD2 (6 bases). The ends were cut back, 4 bases at V and 1 base at J, with 7 bases in the middle. Germline V gene lookup returns CDR1 MDHEN and CDR2 SYDVKM. The CDR3 runs to 13 residues. Here the CDR3 DNA reads TGTGCCAGCAGTTCGGGAGCCCAAGAGACCCAGTACTTC. Encoded protein: CASSSGAQETQYF.

The V gene is TRBV27, the J gene TRBJ2-3, with 7 bases that match TRBD2. CDR3 length equals 15 residues. CDR1 and CDR2 (germline): MNHEY, SMNVEV (reference sequence). V shed 5 bases, J shed 14 bases, and the junction held 19 bases outside the gene matches. CDR3 bases: TGTGCCAGCAGTGAGTTGGGGCGGGAGCACAGATACGCGTATTTT. It codes for CASSELGREHRYAYF.

The rearrangement uses TRBV11-1 and TRBJ1-1; 7 bases line up with TRBD1. The CDR3 contains 13 residues. The germline V gene has CDR1 SGHAT and CDR2 FQDESV (reference sequence). V was clipped by 5 bases and J by 4 bases; unmatched bases: 4. CDR3 bases: TGTGCCAGCAGCCGACAGGGAAGCACTGAAGCTTTCTTT. Protein sequence: CASSRQGSTEAFF.

This clone was seen once. This chain uses TRBV5-1 with TRBJ2-7; 8 positions match TRBD1. This CDR3 comprises 14 residues. The V and J ends lost 5 bases and 6 bases, in that order; junction bases with no gene match: 10. Germline-derived CDR1 and CDR2 are SGHRS and YFSETQ. CDR3 sequence: CASSTGTGGLEQYF. The CDR3 region has the DNA TGCGCCAGCAGTACCGGGACAGGTGGGCTCGAGCAGTACTTC.

The chain is built from TRBV27 and TRBJ1-5, with 7 positions matching TRBD1. V was clipped by 5 bases and J by 6 bases; unmatched bases: 13. Per the germline V gene, CDR1 is MNHEY and CDR2 is SMNVEV (reference sequence). The CDR3 covers 16 residues. In DNA form, the CDR3 reads TGTGCCAGCAGTCCAGCCCCGCCTTCAGGGGGTCAGCCCCAGCATTTT. Translation: CASSPAPPSGGQPQHF.

This chain uses TRBV2 with TRBJ1-5; D unclear. CDR1 and CDR2 from the germline V gene are SNHLY and FYNNEI. V lost 6 bases and J lost 0, with 15 bases in between. The CDR3 has 16 amino acids. In DNA, the CDR3 is TGTGCCAGCAGCCGGACGGGGTTCAATAGCAATCAGCCCCAGCATTTT. Its translation is CASSRTGFNSNQPQHF.

In its sample, this clone was seen a few times. The chain couples TRBV7-6 to TRBJ1-2; 7 positions agree with TRBD1. Losses at the gene ends were 5 bases for V and 7 bases for J; bases not matched to a gene: 13. This CDR3 has 15 residues. CDR1 SGHVS and CDR2 FNYEAQ come from the germline V gene. CDR3 DNA sequence: TGTGCCAGCAGCCCTATCGCAGGGGGGTCAGGTGGCTACACCTTC. Translating gives CASSPIAGGSGGYTF.

This clone is termed medium-sized (0.01 to 0.1%). V and J are TRBV5-1 and TRBJ1-1; 10 nucleotides align to TRBD1. Germline V gene lookup returns CDR1 SGHRS and CDR2 YFSETQ. This CDR3 contains 15 residues. The junction had 3 bases not matched to a gene; V was cut back by 0 bases and J by 4 bases. This CDR3 is CASSLAGTGATEAFF. The CDR3 DNA is TGCGCCAGCAGCTTGGCCGGGACAGGGGCCACTGAAGCTTTCTTT.

J is TRBJ1-4 and V is TRBV19, with D hard to call. Germline CDR1 LNHDA, CDR2 SQIVND (reference sequence). Trimming shortened V by 5 bases and J by 0 bases, and 7 bases separated the two germline ends. This CDR3 is 14 amino acids long. The CDR3 sequence: CASSWRATNEKLFF. The CDR3 DNA reads TGTGCCAGTAGTTGGAGGGCAACTAATGAAAAACTGTTTTTT.

CDR3 sequence reads: CAWSVRLAIYNEQFF. CDR3 nucleotides: TGTGCCTGGAGTGTCAGACTAGCGATCTACAATGAGCAGTTCTTC. V and J are TRBV30 and TRBJ2-1; TRBD2 matches at 8 bases. The V and J ends lost 0 bases and 3 bases, in that order; junction bases with no gene match: 4. CDR3 length: 15 amino acids. Germline CDR1 is GTSNPN and CDR2 is SVGIG (reference sequence). Complete variable domain (other parts from reference TRBV30 and TRBJ2-1): SQTIHQWPATLVQPVGSPLSLECTVEGTSNPNLYWYRQAAGRGLQLLFYSVGIGQISSEVPQNLSASRPQDRQFILSSKKLLLSDSGFYLCAWSVRLAIYNEQFFGPGTRLTVL.

This rearrangement joins TRBV19 to TRBJ2-1; D possibly corresponds to TRBD2 (6 bases). Trimming left V 5 bases short and J 12 bases short, with 20 bases between. This CDR3 contains 14 residues. CDR1 is LNHDA and CDR2 is SQIVND in the germline V gene (reference sequence). CDR3 coding DNA: TGTGCCAGTAGTGACCCAGGGACTCTGGTGGGGCAGTTCTTC. Amino acid sequence: CASSDPGTLVGQFF.

This chain uses TRBV5-1 with TRBJ1-4; 9 bases map to TRBD1. Unmatched junction bases numbered 5, after V lost 4 bases and J lost 4 bases. The CDR3 runs to 15 residues. Germline CDR1 reads SGHRS; CDR2 reads YFSETQ. The CDR3, as DNA: TGCGCCAGCAGCCCCCCGACAGGGGGTAATGAAAAACTGTTTTTT. Amino acids: CASSPPTGGNEKLFF.

This clone occurred once. This chain joins TRBV4-1 and TRBJ2-7; 9 bases line up with TRBD1. The CDR3 runs to 13 residues. Trimming removed 4 bases from V and 5 bases from J; junction bases left unmatched: 3. CDR1 is MGHRA, CDR2 YSYEKL, per germline. The CDR3 coding sequence is TGCGCCAGCAGCCCCCGGACAGGGGACGAGCAGTACTTC. This encodes CASSPRTGDEQYF.

This clone was recorded once. CDR3 in DNA: TGTGCCAGCTCACCCCGACAGGGGGGATCCTACGAGCAGTACTTC. Encoded protein: CASSPRQGGSYEQYF. The gene calls are TRBV18 and TRBJ2-7; 9 bases line up with TRBD1. The V segment lost 3 bases and the J segment 1 base; nucleotides outside the gene matches: 4. The CDR3 extends over 15 amino acids. The germline gives CDR1 KGHSH, CDR2 LQKENI.

This chain links TRBV6-4 with TRBJ2-3, with TRBD2 as a possible D gene (5 bases). V was pared by 4 bases and J by 4 bases, with 9 bases between. CDR3 length: 13 amino acids. The germline gives CDR1 MRHNA, CDR2 SNTAGT. CDR3 residues: CASSAQAADTQYF. The CDR3 nucleotides are TGTGCCAGCAGTGCCCAAGCGGCAGATACGCAGTATTTT.

The genes are TRBV28 and TRBJ1-5; the match to TRBD1 covers 7 bases. Losses at the gene ends were 3 bases for V and 4 bases for J; bases not matched to a gene: 9. The CDR3 consists of 16 residues. CDR1 and CDR2 (germline): MDHEN, SYDVKM. CDR3 sequence (DNA): TGTGCCAGCAGTTTTGGGCTACAGGGGCGAAATCAGCCCCAGCATTTT. Translation gives CASSFGLQGRNQPQHF. Full variable domain (missing parts from reference TRBV28 and TRBJ1-5): DVKVTQSSRYLVKRTGEKVFLECVQDMDHENMFWYRQDPGLGLRLIYFSYDVKMKEKGDIPEGYSVSREKKERFSLILESASTNQTSMYLCASSFGLQGRNQPQHFGDGTRLSIL.

The chain links TRBV18 to TRBJ1-1, with 8 bases lining up with TRBD1. Trimming at V came to 8 bases and at J to 4 bases, leaving 6 bases not matched to a gene. Germline lookup yields CDR1 KGHSH and CDR2 LQKENI. This CDR3 contains 13 residues. The CDR3: CASLRGRVTEAFF. CDR3 coding DNA: TGTGCCAGCCTCAGGGGGCGCGTCACTGAAGCTTTCTTT. Drawing the rest from reference TRBV18 and TRBJ1-1, the complete variable domain is NAGVMQNPRHLVRRRGQEARLRCSPMKGHSHVYWYRQLPEEGLKFMVYLQKENIIDESGMPKERFSAEFPKEGPSILRIQQVVRGDSAAYFCASLRGRVTEAFFGQGTRLTVV.

The chain carries TRBV12-5 and TRBJ2-2; 7 positions match TRBD2. The CDR3 sequence is 16 residues long. J gave up 4 bases and V 2 bases, and 7 bases lay outside the gene matches. Per germline, CDR1 LGHNT and CDR2 FRNRAP. The CDR3 nucleotides read TGTGCTAGTGGTTTGCCGACGGGGGGTTCCACCGGGGAGCTGTTTTTT. It is translated as CASGLPTGGSTGELFF. The full variable domain, in which reference TRBV12-5 and TRBJ2-2 provide the parts outside the CDR3, is DARVTQTPRHKVTEMGQEVTMRCQPILGHNTVFWYRQTMMQGLELLAYFRNRAPLDDSGMPKDRFSAEMPDATLATLKIQPSEPRDSAVYFCASGLPTGGSTGELFFGEGSRLTVL.

V is TRBV4-1 and J is TRBJ2-1; 9 bases map to TRBD1. The CDR3 contains 15 residues. CDR1 is MGHRA, CDR2 YSYEKL, per germline. V was pared by 1 base and J by 7 bases, with 5 bases of the junction left unmatched. CDR3 loop: CASSQVGTGWNEQFF. CDR3 nucleotides: TGCGCCAGCAGCCAAGTGGGGACAGGGTGGAATGAGCAGTTCTTC.

The chain is built from TRBV29-1 and TRBJ1-2; 7 bases match TRBD1. There are 12 residues in the CDR3. Losses at the gene ends were 6 bases for V and 5 bases for J; bases not matched to a gene: 6. The germline V gene has CDR1 SQVTM and CDR2 ANQGSEA. The CDR3 region is CSVLTGEYGYTF. DNA of the CDR3: TGCAGCGTCCTCACAGGGGAATATGGCTACACCTTC.